This T cell receptor (beta chain) was recovered during a study of identical twins listed by TCRdb under 2016. As for the study more broadly: TCR alpha and beta repertoires from monozygotic twins, unrelated adults of various ages and cord blood were deep-sequenced to test whether fetal clonotypes persist. Replicate twin experiments were performed at different times using different library preparation protocols to rule out contamination.

Trimming takes 7 bases from V and 6 bases from J, and the germline ends sit 19 bases apart. The CDR3 goes from the cysteine to the phenylalanine over 13 residues. Solely the CDR3 DNA is kept, with 39 bases framed from the first base. CDR1 and CDR2 are read off the germline V gene (reference sequence) as DFQATT and SNEGSKA. What the study reported, not specific to this receptor: A weaker excess of twin sharing was found in beta out-of-frame sequences because the signal-to-noise ratio was lowered by fewer shared sequences. Recombination models systematically underestimated out-of-frame TCR alpha sharing in monozygotic twins but agreed with sharing between unrelated individuals. Abundant cord blood beta clonotypes carried fewer insertions; young adult naive repertoires showed a weaker similar trend, while memory repertoires showed none. Because the same donors could not be followed over many years, conclusions were based on cross-sectional statistical analysis. Out-of-frame TCR alpha sequences shared between twins showed an excess of low generation-probability sequences compared with coincidental sharing between unrelated individuals. Zero-insertion analyses could be partly confounded by invariant T cells such as MAIT and iNKT, though diverse VJ usage argued against such confounding for most clonotypes.

Only healthy Caucasian donors were included. Miltenyi CD45RO+ enrichment and human naive T-cell isolation kits were used to isolate memory (CD45RO+) and naive T cells from PBMC. Only a few counts were recorded for this clonotype. Its cognate antigen has yet to be identified. Base-call qualities are not available, and no considerably larger clone is one nucleotide away. Library construction relied on 5' RACE. TCRdb names Illumina HiSeq 2000 as the instrument used. A universal primer binding site was added through template switching, and the final cDNA carried a unique molecular identifier so that TCR cDNA molecules could be counted accurately. First-strand cDNA for TCR alpha and beta chains was synthesized from specific primers in the conserved constant-segment region. To control for contamination, each cDNA library was double barcoded with a SMART-Mk sample barcode plus Illumina barcodes. TruSeq adapter sequences and Illumina sample barcodes were added in two successive PCR steps. Sequencing of the TCR alpha and beta cDNA libraries was done on the Illumina HiSeq platform using custom primers. As for the original processing: Unique molecular identifiers were extracted from raw reads with MiGEC, and CDR3 positions were determined with MiXCR. For each individual, recombination models were inferred using an EM algorithm with the repgenHMM and IGoR tools. The analysis of shared clonotypes was done with the tcR package in R, with sharing normalized by the product of cloneset sizes. To study raw recombination without the effects of thymic and clonal selection, out-of-frame nonproductive sequences were analyzed. TCRdb ran its own pipeline on the public reads, namely fastp trimming at Q25 and MiXCR clone calling, and kept in-frame beta chains. All rows with the same CDR3 protein become a single entry with the most common DNA and genes. What appears here as the V and J calls and clone size reflects TCRdb's work, not the paper's. This sample lists roughly 250,000 distinct CDR3 sequences; more than 12% were detected once. The ten largest clones represent 7% to 9.5% of the sample.

This receptor chain uses TRBV20-1 and TRBJ2-7; the D segment could be TRBD2, given 5 matching bases. The material sequenced was memory (CD45RO+) T cells sorted from blood. The cell subset or site label of this sample denotes: CD45RO+ enriched T cells. The receptor comes from a woman in her late teens or twenties in good health. The base sequence is TGCAGTGGGACTTCGACCCGAGGATTCGAGCAGTACTTC. This sequence encodes CSGTSTRGFEQYF.